Presented here are 23 T cell receptor beta chains from one specimen sequenced in a study of T cells after yellow fever vaccination. TCRdb itself ran the 5' RACE reads through MiXCR, one entry per CDR3 protein. Among about 310,000 distinct CDR3 sequences listed, 3% to 4.5% were seen once. The sample here was PBMCs, taken on the day of the yellow fever booster vaccination. All receptors come from a man aged 18 to 30 who received the YFV17D yellow fever vaccine.

This clonotype was counted at least ten times. The chain is built from TRBV18 and TRBJ2-5; D gene uncertain. The germline V gene has CDR1 KGHSH and CDR2 LQKENI. V was trimmed by 3 bases and J by 10 bases, leaving 21 bases between them. The CDR3 has 15 amino acids. The CDR3: CASSPPIDQVGNQYF. The CDR3 DNA is TGTGCCAGCTCACCCCCAATCGATCAAGTGGGGAACCAGTACTTC.

This clonotype was seen repeatedly, ten times or more. The DNA of the CDR3 is TGTGCCATCAGTGCTCGACTAGCGGGGGGGGAAGAGACCCAGTACTTC. Translated, it gives CAISARLAGGEETQYF. The chain has TRBV10-3 and TRBJ2-5; 14 positions agree with TRBD2. Trimming cost V 4 bases and J 3 bases; bases outside gene matches: 4. Germline CDR1 is ENHRY and CDR2 is SYGVKD. This CDR3 comprises 16 residues.

This clonotype has at least ten counts. J is TRBJ1-6 and V is TRBV5-1; TRBD1 matches at 8 bases. V lost 0 bases to trimming and J lost 9 bases; unmatched junction nucleotides: 11. Germline CDR1 SGHRS, CDR2 YFSETQ. The CDR3 is 17 residues long. The CDR3 bases are TGCGCCAGCAGCTTGGACCCCGCAGGGGGCTATCCTTCACCCCTCCACTTT. Its protein is CASSLDPAGGYPSPLHF. Variable domain in full (rest from reference TRBV5-1 and TRBJ1-6): KAGVTQTPRYLIKTRGQQVTLSCSPISGHRSVSWYQQTPGQGLQFLFEYFSETQRNKGNFPGRFSGRQFSNSRSEMNVSTLELGDSALYLCASSLDPAGGYPSPLHFGNGTRLTVT.

With regard to this clonotype: A much larger clone is a single base away; this may be a read error. The chain employs TRBV7-3 and TRBJ2-5; TRBD2 agrees at 8 bases. The CDR3 has 15 residues. The germline V gene encodes CDR1 SGHTA and CDR2 FQGTGA. The V gene end was trimmed by 7 bases and the J gene end by 3 bases; junction bases not matched to a gene: 10. The CDR3: CASISGGATKETQYF. CDR3 sequence (DNA): TGTGCCAGCATCTCCGGGGGGGCCACTAAAGAGACCCAGTACTTC. Based on the CDR3 plus reference TRBV7-3 and TRBJ2-5, the full variable domain is GAGVSQTPSNKVTEKGKYVELRCDPISGHTALYWYRQSLGQGPEFLIYFQGTGAADDSGLPNDRFFAVRPEGSVSTLKIQRTERGDSAVYLCASISGGATKETQYFGPGTRLLVL.

This clonotype occurred many times. This chain joins TRBV7-8 and TRBJ2-5; D ambiguous. CDR3 size: 12 residues. Trimming removed 3 bases from V and 5 bases from J, with 7 bases in between. In germline, CDR1 is SGHVS, CDR2 FQNEAQ. CDR3 region: CASSFLVETQYF. CDR3 DNA: TGTGCCAGCAGCTTCCTAGTGGAGACCCAGTACTTC.

This clonotype was observed at least ten times. The genes are TRBV29-1 and TRBJ2-1; D could derive from TRBD1 or TRBD2 (5 bases each). This CDR3 has 11 amino acids. V dropped 7 bases and J dropped 7 bases, with 11 bases sitting between them. Germline V gene data show CDR1 as SQVTM and CDR2 as ANQGSEA. The CDR3 nucleotides read TGCAGCGGCGAGGGGCGAAATGAGCAGTTCTTC. It codes for CSGEGRNEQFF.

The chain recombines TRBV4-3 with TRBJ2-5, with 7 bases matching TRBD2. CDR1 and CDR2 (germline): LGHNA, YSLEER. Trimming cost V 4 bases and J 13 bases; bases outside gene matches: 9. The CDR3 totals 12 residues. The DNA for the CDR3 is TGCGCCAGCAGCCCCCGGGACTCGGGGGGGTACTTC. Protein: CASSPRDSGGYF.

This clonotype was seen a few times. The V gene is TRBV29-1, the J gene TRBJ2-7; 10 bases map to TRBD1. This CDR3 is built from 16 residues. V lost 7 bases and J lost 3; bases outside the gene matches: 15. In germline, CDR1 is SQVTM, CDR2 ANQGSEA. CDR3 nucleotides: TGCAGCGCGACGGAAGGGGACAGGGGCTCCCACTACGAGCAGTACGTC. It translates to CSATEGDRGSHYEQYV.

At least ten counts were recorded for this clonotype. The gene calls are TRBV12-3 or TRBV12-4 and TRBJ2-3; D remains unclear. V was cut by 7 bases and J by 3 bases, with 8 bases left in between. This CDR3 spans 12 amino acids. The CDR3 spells CASTLSTDTQYF. In nucleotides, the CDR3 is TGTGCCAGCACCCTATCAACAGATACGCAGTATTTT.

This clonotype was seen more than once but under ten times. The chain has TRBV10-1 and TRBJ1-2; no clear D gene. CDR3 size: 9 residues. Trimming pared 7 bases from V and 8 bases from J, leaving 5 bases between. Germline CDR1 WNHNN, CDR2 SYGVQD (reference sequence). In nucleotides, the CDR3 is TGCGCCAGCACGATCGGCTACACCTTC. Its translation is CASTIGYTF.

The chain couples TRBV5-1 to TRBJ2-7; D not resolved. The V gene's germline CDR1 is SGHRS and CDR2 YFSETQ. There are 12 residues in the CDR3. The V end lost 5 bases, the J end lost 2 bases, and 8 bases lay between the germline ends. The CDR3 DNA reads as TGCGCCAGCAGGTCCGACACCTACGAGCAGTACTTC. This codes for CASRSDTYEQYF.

This clonotype came up many times. The V and J genes are TRBV6-5 and TRBJ2-2; 8 nucleotides line up with TRBD1. Trimming cost V 6 bases and J 6 bases; bases outside gene matches: 6. There are 14 residues in the CDR3. The V gene's germline CDR1 is MNHEY and CDR2 SVGAGI. The chain's CDR3 is CASRRTGIAGELFF. CDR3 coding DNA: TGTGCCAGCAGGCGGACAGGGATAGCCGGGGAGCTGTTTTTT.

This clonotype came up many times. The chain carries TRBV4-3 and TRBJ2-2; TRBD1 is a possible D gene (5 bases). Germline V gives CDR1 LGHNA, CDR2 YSLEER. V was pared by 0 bases and J by 5 bases, with 16 bases between. The CDR3 consists of 17 residues. Here the CDR3 reads CASSQEFTRRGTGELFF. The CDR3 DNA is TGCGCCAGCAGCCAAGAATTTACCAGAAGGGGTACCGGGGAGCTGTTTTTT.

At least ten counts were recorded for this clonotype. The V call is TRBV7-2, the J call TRBJ2-3, with 13 bases lining up with TRBD2. Trimming took 3 bases from V and 3 from J; bases not matched to a gene: 6. This CDR3 region has 17 residues. Germline V gives CDR1 SGHTA, CDR2 FQGNSA. The CDR3: CASSFLRLAGGTDTQYF. The DNA of the CDR3 is TGTGCCAGCAGCTTCCTCCGACTAGCGGGGGGTACAGATACGCAGTATTTT.

The sample holds many counts of this clonotype. The rearrangement links TRBV5-1 to TRBJ2-7, with D unclear. Trimming removed 0 bases at V and 2 bases at J, with 6 bases between. The CDR3 totals 13 residues. Germline V gene data show CDR1 as SGHRS and CDR2 as YFSETQ. The CDR3 nucleotides read TGCGCCAGCAGCTTGGACAGCCCCTACGAGCAGTACTTC. It codes for CASSLDSPYEQYF.

This clonotype has a handful of counts. The CDR3 spells CASRGGDLIKTQYF. The CDR3 DNA follows: TGTGCCAGCCGAGGGGGCGATCTGATAAAGACCCAGTACTTC. The chain carries TRBV7-3 and TRBJ2-5, with 7 bases aligning to TRBD1. This CDR3 is 14 amino acids long. The V segment lost 8 bases and the J segment 6 bases; nucleotides outside the gene matches: 12. The V gene's germline CDR1 is SGHTA and CDR2 FQGTGA.

V gene TRBV6-6 combines with J gene TRBJ2-1; D is unresolved. Trimming took 8 bases from V and 9 from J, leaving 11 bases between them. In germline, CDR1 is MNHNY, CDR2 SVGAGI (reference sequence). This CDR3 region has 11 residues. The CDR3 nucleotides read TGTGCCAGCGGGGAAGGCGGTGAGCAGTTCTTC. Translation gives CASGEGGEQFF.

This clonotype was observed many times. The chain uses TRBV20-1 and TRBJ2-5; 9 positions agree with TRBD1. With 3 bases clipped from V and 3 bases from J, the junction kept 8 bases outside the gene matches. The CDR3 consists of 15 residues. Per the germline V gene, CDR1 is DFQATT and CDR2 is SNEGSKA (reference sequence). CDR3 amino acids: CSASTLRDREETQYF. The CDR3 bases are TGCAGTGCTAGTACTCTCCGGGACAGGGAAGAGACCCAGTACTTC.

This clonotype was recorded many times. The chain is built from TRBV10-3 and TRBJ2-1; the D gene is possibly TRBD1 (6 bases). The CDR3 runs 15 residues. Germline CDR1 reads ENHRY; CDR2 reads SYGVKD. V lost 8 bases, J lost 7 bases, and 21 bases lay in between. The CDR3 nucleotides read TGTGCCATCCAGCGGAACAGGGTAGTGGGGAATGAGCAGTTCTTC. Residues: CAIQRNRVVGNEQFF.

This clonotype was seen ten or more times. The CDR3 nucleotides read TGTGCCAGCAGCTTAGAAAGGGGTGGTAATTCACCCCTCCACTTT. It is translated as CASSLERGGNSPLHF. The chain couples TRBV7-2 to TRBJ1-6; D may be TRBD1 (5 bases). The CDR3 covers 15 residues. V dropped 1 base and J dropped 6 bases, with 10 bases sitting between them. Looked up from germline, CDR1 is SGHTA and CDR2 is FQGNSA.

The sample holds a few counts of this clonotype. This chain links TRBV27 with TRBJ2-1, with D hard to call. Trimming removed 3 bases at V and 1 base at J, with 13 bases between. CDR3 length: 16 amino acids. CDR1 and CDR2 from the germline V gene are MNHEY and SMNVEV (reference sequence). The CDR3 spells CASSFGVLGSYNEQFF. In DNA form, the CDR3 reads TGTGCCAGCAGTTTTGGGGTGCTTGGATCCTACAATGAGCAGTTCTTC.

This clonotype has a count of ten or more. The CDR3 nucleotides are TGCGCCAGCAAGGTACGACTCGGCACTGGAAACACCATATATTTT. This sequence encodes CASKVRLGTGNTIYF. V is TRBV5-1 and J is TRBJ1-3; D gene ambiguous. Germline CDR1 and CDR2: SGHRS and YFSETQ. The length of the CDR3 is 15 residues. The ends were cut back, 6 bases at V and 2 bases at J, with 15 bases in the middle.

The DNA for the CDR3 is TGCGCCAGCAGCTTGGACAGACCTAACTATGGCTACACCTTC. This translates into CASSLDRPNYGYTF. This chain joins TRBV5-1 and TRBJ1-2; D not certain. The CDR3 runs 14 residues. CDR1 is SGHRS, CDR2 YFSETQ, per germline. The ends were cut back, 0 bases at V and 0 bases at J, with 6 bases in the middle.